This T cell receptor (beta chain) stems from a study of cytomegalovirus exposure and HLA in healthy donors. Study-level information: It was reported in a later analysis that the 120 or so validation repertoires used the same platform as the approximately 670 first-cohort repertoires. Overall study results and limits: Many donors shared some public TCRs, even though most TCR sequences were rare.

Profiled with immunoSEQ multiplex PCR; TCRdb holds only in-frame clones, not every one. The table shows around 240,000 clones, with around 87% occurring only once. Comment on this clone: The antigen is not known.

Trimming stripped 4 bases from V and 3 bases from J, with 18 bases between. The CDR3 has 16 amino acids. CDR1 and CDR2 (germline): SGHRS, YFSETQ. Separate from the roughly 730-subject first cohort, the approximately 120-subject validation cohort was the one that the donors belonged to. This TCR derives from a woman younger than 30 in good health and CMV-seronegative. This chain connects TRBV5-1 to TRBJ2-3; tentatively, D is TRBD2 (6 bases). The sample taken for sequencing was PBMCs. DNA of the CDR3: TGCGCCAGCAGCCCACCATCGGGACTCAAAACAGATACGCAGTATTTT. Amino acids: CASSPPSGLKTDTQYF. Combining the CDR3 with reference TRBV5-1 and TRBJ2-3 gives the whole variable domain KAGVTQTPRYLIKTRGQQVTLSCSPISGHRSVSWYQQTPGQGLQFLFEYFSETQRNKGNFPGRFSGRQFSNSRSEMNVSTLELGDSALYLCASSPPSGLKTDTQYFGPGTRLTVL.